Listed here are 10 T cell receptor beta chains from one sample, sequenced in a study of T cell responses to AZD1222 COVID-19 vaccine (dated by TCRdb to the early 2020s). What this sample's time point label stands for: baseline before first vaccination. Libraries were prepared through the immunoSEQ multiplex PCR assay. TCRdb carries this immuneACCESS record with in-frame sequences only. Its versions omit some clonotypes, under half of them owing to an unresolved V gene in the studies checked, with the rest unexplained. The table for this sample lists approximately 170,000 clones; around 89% of them were counted only once. Roughly 6.9% of the sample goes to the ten largest clones. The sample here was peripheral blood, taken on day 0 of AZD1222 vaccination. These receptor sequences come from an adult in good health.

J is TRBJ1-5 and V is TRBV18; D is possibly TRBD1 (5 bases). V lost 0 bases and J 0 bases, leaving 9 bases between the germline ends. The CDR3 runs to 16 residues. CDR1 is KGHSH and CDR2 is LQKENI in the germline V gene. The CDR3 loop reads CASSPPPGTSNQPQHF. CDR3 nucleotide sequence: TGTGCCAGCTCACCACCCCCAGGGACTAGCAATCAGCCCCAGCATTTT.

V usage is TRBV28 and J usage is TRBJ1-2, with TRBD1 as a possible D gene (6 bases). Trimming took off 6 bases at V and 6 bases at J, with 11 bases between the two ends. The CDR3 extends over 12 amino acids. CDR1 and CDR2 from the germline V gene are MDHEN and SYDVKM. The CDR3 DNA reads as TGTGCCAGCAGCTCACAGGGCGATGGCTACACCTTC. Its protein product is CASSSQGDGYTF.

The chain carries TRBV13 and TRBJ1-2; TRBD1 matches at 12 bases. The germline CDR1 and CDR2 sequences are PRHDT and FYEKMQ (reference sequence). The V segment lost 6 bases and the J segment 6 bases; nucleotides outside the gene matches: 8. There are 15 residues in the CDR3. The CDR3 nucleotides are TGTGCCAGCAGGTGGGGGACAGGGGGCGCCGATGGCTACACCTTC. Its protein is CASRWGTGGADGYTF.

V usage is TRBV7-6 and J usage is TRBJ1-3; D is possibly TRBD1 (6 bases). Germline V gene lookup returns CDR1 SGHVS and CDR2 FNYEAQ. The CDR3 is 15 residues long. The V end lost 0 bases, the J end lost 4 bases, and 10 bases lay between the germline ends. CDR3 coding DNA: TGTGCCAGCAGCTTAGCAACCGGGACAGGAAACACCATATATTTT. Encoded protein: CASSLATGTGNTIYF.

The rearrangement joins TRBV25-1 to TRBJ2-7, with D tentatively TRBD2 (6 bases). The germline CDR1 and CDR2 sequences are MGHDK and SYGVNS. This CDR3 is built from 12 residues. Trimming removed 8 bases at V and 0 bases at J, with 8 bases between. The CDR3: CASGGSSYEQYF. CDR3 nucleotides: TGTGCCAGCGGGGGGAGCTCCTACGAGCAGTACTTC.

The rearrangement joins TRBV11-3 to TRBJ2-3; weak D call: TRBD1 (6 bases). CDR1 and CDR2 from the germline V gene are SGHNT and YENEEA. V was clipped by 5 bases and J by 2 bases, with 11 bases between them. The CDR3 runs 14 residues. The CDR3 loop reads CASSRGTITDTQYF. CDR3 coding DNA: TGTGCCAGCAGCCGAGGGACAATCACAGATACGCAGTATTTT.

This chain uses TRBV29-1 with TRBJ1-1; 7 bases agree with TRBD1. The CDR3 covers 15 residues. J lost 0 bases, V lost 7 bases, and 11 bases had no gene match. The germline V gene encodes CDR1 SQVTM and CDR2 ANQGSEA. In DNA, the CDR3 is TGCAGCGGACGGAGGGGACAGACATTGAACACTGAAGCTTTCTTT. Protein: CSGRRGQTLNTEAFF.

This clone was observed a few times. In DNA form, the CDR3 reads TGTGCCAGTAGCCAGTCTAGCGGGGGGGGAGATACGCAGTATTTT. This gives the protein CASSQSSGGGDTQYF. The genes are TRBV19 and TRBJ2-3; 12 bases match TRBD2. V shed 6 bases and J 5 bases; nucleotides not matched to a gene: 6. This CDR3 is built from 15 residues. The V gene's germline CDR1 is LNHDA and CDR2 SQIVND (reference sequence).

The CDR3: CASSLLGVDTDTQYF. The CDR3, as DNA: TGTGCCAGCAGCTTGTTAGGGGTGGACACAGATACGCAGTATTTT. The rearrangement uses TRBV5-4 and TRBJ2-3; perhaps TRBD1 as D (5 bases). With 1 base removed from V and 2 bases from J, the gap between germline ends came to 11 bases. The CDR3 loop spans 15 amino acids. CDR1 is SGHNT, CDR2 YYREEE, per germline (reference sequence).

The gene calls are TRBV19 and TRBJ1-6; D remains ambiguous. The germline V and J ends were trimmed by 3 bases and 8 bases, with 5 bases remaining between them. Germline values: CDR1 LNHDA, CDR2 SQIVND (reference sequence). The CDR3 is 12 amino acids. CDR3 sequence: CASSISHSPLHF. CDR3 in DNA: TGTGCCAGTAGTATCTCCCATTCACCCCTCCACTTT.